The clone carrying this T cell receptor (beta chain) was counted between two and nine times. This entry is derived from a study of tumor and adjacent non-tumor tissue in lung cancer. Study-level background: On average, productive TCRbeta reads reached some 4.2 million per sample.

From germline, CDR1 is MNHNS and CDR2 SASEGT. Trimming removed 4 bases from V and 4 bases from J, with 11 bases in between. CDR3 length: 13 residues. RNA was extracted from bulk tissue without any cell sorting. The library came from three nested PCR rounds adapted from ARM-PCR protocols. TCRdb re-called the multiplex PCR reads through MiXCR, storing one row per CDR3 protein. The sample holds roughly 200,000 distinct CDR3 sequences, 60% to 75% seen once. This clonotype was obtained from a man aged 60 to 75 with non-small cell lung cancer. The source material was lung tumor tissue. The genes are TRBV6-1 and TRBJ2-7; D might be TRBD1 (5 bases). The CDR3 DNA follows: TGTGCCAGCAGTGTCACAGGAACTTACGAGCAGTACTTC. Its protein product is CASSVTGTYEQYF.